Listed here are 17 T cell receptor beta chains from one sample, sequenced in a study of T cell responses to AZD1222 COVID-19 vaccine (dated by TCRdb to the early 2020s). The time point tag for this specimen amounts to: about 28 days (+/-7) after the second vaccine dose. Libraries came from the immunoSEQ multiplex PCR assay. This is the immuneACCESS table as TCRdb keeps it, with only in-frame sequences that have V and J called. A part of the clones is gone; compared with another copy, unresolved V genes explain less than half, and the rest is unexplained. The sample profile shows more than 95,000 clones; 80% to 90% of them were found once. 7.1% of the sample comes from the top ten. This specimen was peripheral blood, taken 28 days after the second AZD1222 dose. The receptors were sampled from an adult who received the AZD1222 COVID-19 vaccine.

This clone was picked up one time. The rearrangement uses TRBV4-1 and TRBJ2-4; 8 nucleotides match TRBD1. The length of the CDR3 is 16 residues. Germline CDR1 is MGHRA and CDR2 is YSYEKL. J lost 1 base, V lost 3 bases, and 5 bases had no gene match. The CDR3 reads CASSQPYRGAKNIQYF. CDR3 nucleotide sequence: TGCGCCAGCAGCCAGCCATACAGGGGGGCCAAAAACATTCAGTACTTC.

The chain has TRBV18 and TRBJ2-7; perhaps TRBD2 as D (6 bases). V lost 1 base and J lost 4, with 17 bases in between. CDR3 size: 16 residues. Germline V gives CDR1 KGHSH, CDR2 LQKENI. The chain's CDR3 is CASSPLRDSLGYEQYF. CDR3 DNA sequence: TGTGCCAGCTCACCACTTCGGGACTCCCTTGGTTACGAGCAGTACTTC. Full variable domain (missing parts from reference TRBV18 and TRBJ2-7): NAGVMQNPRHLVRRRGQEARLRCSPMKGHSHVYWYRQLPEEGLKFMVYLQKENIIDESGMPKERFSAEFPKEGPSILRIQQVVRGDSAAYFCASSPLRDSLGYEQYFGPGTRLTVT.

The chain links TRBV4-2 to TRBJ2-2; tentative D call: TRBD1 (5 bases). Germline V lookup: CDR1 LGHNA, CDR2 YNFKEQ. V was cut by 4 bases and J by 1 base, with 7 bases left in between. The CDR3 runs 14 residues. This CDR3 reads CASSPQGNTGELFF. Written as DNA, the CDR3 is TGTGCCAGCAGCCCCCAGGGGAACACCGGGGAGCTGTTTTTT.

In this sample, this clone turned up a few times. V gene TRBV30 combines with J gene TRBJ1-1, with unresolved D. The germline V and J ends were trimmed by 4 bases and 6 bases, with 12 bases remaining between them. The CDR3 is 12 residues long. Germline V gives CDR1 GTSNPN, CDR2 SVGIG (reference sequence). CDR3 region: CAWTPLVAEAFF. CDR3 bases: TGTGCCTGGACCCCTCTGGTGGCTGAAGCTTTCTTT.

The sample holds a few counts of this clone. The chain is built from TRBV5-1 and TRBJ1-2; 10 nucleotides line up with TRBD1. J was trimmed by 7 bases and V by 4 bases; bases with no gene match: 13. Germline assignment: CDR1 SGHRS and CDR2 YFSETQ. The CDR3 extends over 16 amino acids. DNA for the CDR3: TGCGCCAGCAGCCCGGATCCGGGACAGGGGTTAGCTGGCTACACCTTC. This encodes CASSPDPGQGLAGYTF.

CDR3 nucleotides: TGTGCCAGCAGCTCCTTACAGGGAAGGTACTATTATGGCTACACCTTC. Residues: CASSSLQGRYYYGYTF. The chain couples TRBV7-2 to TRBJ1-2, with a possible D match to TRBD1 (6 bases). The CDR3 runs 16 residues. V dropped 4 bases and J dropped 5 bases, with 20 bases sitting between them. The germline CDR1 and CDR2 sequences are SGHTA and FQGNSA.

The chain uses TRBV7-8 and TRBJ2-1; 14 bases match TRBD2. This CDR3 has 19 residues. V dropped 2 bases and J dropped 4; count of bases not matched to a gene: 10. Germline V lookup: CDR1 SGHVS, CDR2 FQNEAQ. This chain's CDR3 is CASSLSSGTSGSEYNEQFF. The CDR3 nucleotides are TGTGCCAGCAGCTTATCATCCGGGACTAGCGGGAGTGAGTACAATGAGCAGTTCTTC.

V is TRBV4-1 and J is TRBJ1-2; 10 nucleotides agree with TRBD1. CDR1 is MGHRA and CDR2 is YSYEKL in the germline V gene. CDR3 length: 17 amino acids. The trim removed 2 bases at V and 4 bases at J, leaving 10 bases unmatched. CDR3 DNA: TGCGCCAGCAGCCAATCTGGGACAGGGGCTTTAGGCTATGGCTACACCTTC. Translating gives CASSQSGTGALGYGYTF.

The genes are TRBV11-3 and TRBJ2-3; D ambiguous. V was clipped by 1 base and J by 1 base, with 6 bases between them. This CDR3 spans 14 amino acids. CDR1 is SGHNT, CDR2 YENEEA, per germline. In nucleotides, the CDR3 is TGTGCCAGCAGCTTAGGTTCAGGCACAGATACGCAGTATTTT. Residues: CASSLGSGTDTQYF.

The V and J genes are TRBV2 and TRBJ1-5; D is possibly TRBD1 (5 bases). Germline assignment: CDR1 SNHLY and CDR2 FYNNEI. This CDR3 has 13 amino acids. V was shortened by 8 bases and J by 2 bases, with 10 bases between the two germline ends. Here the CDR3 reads CASGTGGNQPQHF. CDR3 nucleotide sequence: TGTGCCAGCGGCACGGGGGGCAATCAGCCCCAGCATTTT.

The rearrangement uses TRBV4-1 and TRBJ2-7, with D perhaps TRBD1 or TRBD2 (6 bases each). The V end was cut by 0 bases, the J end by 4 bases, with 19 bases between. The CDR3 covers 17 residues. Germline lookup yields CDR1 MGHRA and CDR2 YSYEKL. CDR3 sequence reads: CASSQDGPMGGYYEQYF. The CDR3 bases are TGCGCCAGCAGCCAAGATGGCCCCATGGGGGGCTATTACGAGCAGTACTTC.

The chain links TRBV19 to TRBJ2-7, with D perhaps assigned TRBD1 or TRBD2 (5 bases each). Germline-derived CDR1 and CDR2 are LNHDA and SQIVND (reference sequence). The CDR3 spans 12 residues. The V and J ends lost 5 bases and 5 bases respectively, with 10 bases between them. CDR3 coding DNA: TGTGCCAGTAGTTTCCGGGACCACGAGCAGTACTTC. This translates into CASSFRDHEQYF.

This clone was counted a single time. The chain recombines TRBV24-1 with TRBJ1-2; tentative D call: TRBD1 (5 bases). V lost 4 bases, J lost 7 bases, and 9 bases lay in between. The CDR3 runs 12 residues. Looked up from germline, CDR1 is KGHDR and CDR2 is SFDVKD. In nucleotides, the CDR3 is TGTGCCACCAGTGAGGCAGGGCTTGGCTACACCTTC. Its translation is CATSEAGLGYTF.

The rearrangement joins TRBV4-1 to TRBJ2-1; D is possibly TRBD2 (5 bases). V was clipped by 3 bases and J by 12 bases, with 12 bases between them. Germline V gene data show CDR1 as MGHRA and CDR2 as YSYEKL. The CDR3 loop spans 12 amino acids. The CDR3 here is CASSQPSSRQFF. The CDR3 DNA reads TGCGCCAGCAGCCAGCCGTCTAGCAGGCAGTTCTTC.

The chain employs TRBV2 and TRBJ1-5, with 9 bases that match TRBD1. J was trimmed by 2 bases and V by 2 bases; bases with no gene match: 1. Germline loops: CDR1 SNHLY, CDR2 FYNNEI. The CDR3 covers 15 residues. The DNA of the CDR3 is TGTGCCAGCAGTGAACGACAGGGGGGCAATCAGCCCCAGCATTTT. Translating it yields CASSERQGGNQPQHF.

CDR3 protein: CASSLTSGTYEQYF. In DNA, the CDR3 is TGTGCCAGCAGCTTGACTAGCGGAACCTACGAGCAGTACTTC. The chain has TRBV5-4 and TRBJ2-7; 8 positions agree with TRBD2. Germline CDR1 is SGHNT and CDR2 is YYREEE (reference sequence). The CDR3 consists of 14 residues. With 1 base clipped from V and 2 bases from J, the junction kept 2 bases outside the gene matches.

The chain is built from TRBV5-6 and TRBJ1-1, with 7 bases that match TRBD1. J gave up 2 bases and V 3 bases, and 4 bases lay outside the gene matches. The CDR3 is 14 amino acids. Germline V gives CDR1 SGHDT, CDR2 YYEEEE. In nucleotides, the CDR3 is TGTGCCAGCAGCTACCGGGACAGAAACACTGAAGCTTTCTTT. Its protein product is CASSYRDRNTEAFF.